A selection of T cell receptor beta chains follows, all from one sample in a study of cytomegalovirus exposure and HLA in healthy donors. The repertoire was sequenced with immunoSEQ multiplex PCR; TCRdb's copy has only in-frame clones and lacks some. Of around 150,000 clones listed, approximately 76% are singletons. The source material was PBMCs. The source is a female donor in good health and CMV-seronegative. Both conserved end residues are part of each CDR3. Fields, in order: CDR3 protein, CDR3 DNA, D gene, J gene, clone size, V gene. A D gene is named only where the DNA matches it firmly. A clone size is listed for some rows: how often the clone was seen (once, few, many), or a class if it is expanded.

cdr3_aa: CASSLSVLSYNEQFF; cdr3_nt: TGTGCCAGCAGCTTGTCAGTCCTGTCTTACAATGAGCAGTTCTTC; d_call: .; j_call: TRBJ2-1; clone_size: once; v_call: TRBV5-5
cdr3_aa: CASSLDRAVNTEAFF; cdr3_nt: TGTGCCAGCAGCTTGGACAGGGCCGTGAACACTGAAGCTTTCTTT; d_call: TRBD1; j_call: TRBJ1-1; clone_size: .; v_call: TRBV7-9
cdr3_aa: CASSLVRVEKLFF; cdr3_nt: TGTGCCAGCAGCTTGGTCAGGGTTGAAAAACTGTTTTTT; d_call: .; j_call: TRBJ1-4; clone_size: .; v_call: TRBV5-6
cdr3_aa: CASSFTGTGGELFF; cdr3_nt: TGTGCCAGCAGCTTCACAGGGACAGGCGGGGAGCTGTTTTTT; d_call: TRBD1; j_call: TRBJ2-2; clone_size: once; v_call: TRBV5-4
cdr3_aa: CASQGDTNTGDLFF; cdr3_nt: TGCGCCAGCCAAGGGGACACAAACACCGGGGATCTGTTTTTT; d_call: .; j_call: TRBJ2-2; clone_size: .; v_call: TRBV5-1
cdr3_aa: CASSFNAGSTEAFF; cdr3_nt: TGTGCCAGCAGTTTTAACGCGGGGAGCACTGAAGCTTTCTTT; d_call: .; j_call: TRBJ1-1; clone_size: .; v_call: TRBV27
cdr3_aa: CASTSRRPGNTIYF; cdr3_nt: TGTGCCAGCACGAGCAGGCGACCTGGAAACACCATATATTTT; d_call: .; j_call: TRBJ1-3; clone_size: .; v_call: TRBV2
cdr3_aa: CASSQDILAGGVAYEQYF; cdr3_nt: TGCGCCAGCAGCCAAGATATCCTAGCGGGAGGAGTCGCCTACGAGCAGTACTTC; d_call: TRBD2; j_call: TRBJ2-7; clone_size: .; v_call: TRBV4-1
cdr3_aa: CASSSSGGGYTEAFF; cdr3_nt: TGTGCCAGCAGCTCCTCGGGGGGGGGCTACACTGAAGCTTTCTTT; d_call: .; j_call: TRBJ1-1; clone_size: .; v_call: TRBV7-3
cdr3_aa: CASNPRTGPYGYTF; cdr3_nt: TGCGCCAGCAACCCCCGGACAGGTCCGTATGGCTACACCTTC; d_call: TRBD1; j_call: TRBJ1-2; clone_size: few; v_call: TRBV5-1
cdr3_aa: CASSLDRGLTGELFF; cdr3_nt: TGTGCCAGCAGCCTTGACAGGGGGCTGACCGGGGAGCTGTTTTTT; d_call: TRBD1; j_call: TRBJ2-2; clone_size: .; v_call: TRBV27
cdr3_aa: CASGSDSLYGYTF; cdr3_nt: TGTGCCAGCGGGTCGGACAGTCTCTATGGCTACACCTTC; d_call: .; j_call: TRBJ1-2; clone_size: .; v_call: TRBV28
cdr3_aa: CASSYGQGENTIYF; cdr3_nt: TGTGCCAGCAGTTACGGGCAGGGGGAGAACACCATATATTTT; d_call: TRBD1; j_call: TRBJ1-3; clone_size: .; v_call: TRBV6-5
cdr3_aa: CSVLRDRGGGGYTF; cdr3_nt: TGCAGCGTGCTCCGGGACAGAGGGGGTGGTGGCTACACCTTC; d_call: TRBD1; j_call: TRBJ1-2; clone_size: .; v_call: TRBV29-1
cdr3_aa: CASSGSSYNEQFF; cdr3_nt: TGTGCCAGCTCCGGGAGCTCCTACAATGAGCAGTTCTTC; d_call: .; j_call: TRBJ2-1; clone_size: .; v_call: TRBV5-6
cdr3_aa: CASSKRRGLAGGTYEQYF; cdr3_nt: TGTGCCAGCAGCAAACGGAGAGGACTAGCGGGAGGGACCTACGAGCAGTACTTC; d_call: .; j_call: TRBJ2-7; clone_size: .; v_call: TRBV21-1
cdr3_aa: CASMGPLRDGSTEAFF; cdr3_nt: TGCGCCAGCATGGGGCCCCTAAGGGATGGTAGTACTGAAGCTTTCTTT; d_call: .; j_call: TRBJ1-1; clone_size: .; v_call: TRBV5-1
cdr3_aa: CSVDQAGGTNYGYTF; cdr3_nt: TGCAGCGTTGATCAGGCAGGGGGCACTAACTATGGCTACACCTTC; d_call: TRBD1; j_call: TRBJ1-2; clone_size: once; v_call: TRBV29-1
cdr3_aa: CASTSAGTGQNIQYF; cdr3_nt: TGTGCCAGCACAAGCGCCGGGACAGGGCAAAACATTCAGTACTTC; d_call: TRBD1; j_call: TRBJ2-4; clone_size: once; v_call: TRBV27
cdr3_aa: CASSVGNGGNQPQHF; cdr3_nt: TGTGCCAGCAGCGTAGGGAATGGGGGGAATCAGCCCCAGCATTTT; d_call: .; j_call: TRBJ1-5; clone_size: .; v_call: TRBV9
cdr3_aa: CAWRRGLAADYEQYF; cdr3_nt: TGTGCCTGGAGGCGGGGACTAGCGGCTGACTACGAGCAATACTTC; d_call: TRBD2; j_call: TRBJ2-7; clone_size: .; v_call: TRBV30
cdr3_aa: CSVEAGGTDGYTF; cdr3_nt: TGCAGCGTTGAAGCCGGAGGGACCGATGGCTACACCTTC; d_call: .; j_call: TRBJ1-2; clone_size: few; v_call: TRBV29-1
cdr3_aa: CASSLVINNEQFF; cdr3_nt: TGTGCCAGCAGCTTAGTTATAAACAATGAGCAGTTCTTC; d_call: .; j_call: TRBJ2-1; clone_size: .; v_call: TRBV7-9
cdr3_aa: CASSSGTSGRAGGGEQFF; cdr3_nt: TGTGCCAGCAGCTCCGGGACTAGCGGGAGGGCCGGGGGCGGTGAGCAGTTCTTC; d_call: TRBD2; j_call: TRBJ2-1; clone_size: .; v_call: TRBV5-4
cdr3_aa: CASSARGGNQPQHF; cdr3_nt: TGTGCCAGTAGTGCCCGGGGGGGCAATCAGCCCCAGCATTTT; d_call: .; j_call: TRBJ1-5; clone_size: .; v_call: TRBV19
cdr3_aa: CASSPGTSAQETQYF; cdr3_nt: TGTGCCAGCAGCCCCGGGACTAGCGCACAAGAGACCCAGTACTTC; d_call: TRBD2; j_call: TRBJ2-5; clone_size: .; v_call: TRBV11-2
cdr3_aa: CAWNAGTSNTEAFF; cdr3_nt: TGTGCCTGGAACGCCGGGACTTCTAACACTGAAGCTTTCTTT; d_call: .; j_call: TRBJ1-1; clone_size: .; v_call: TRBV30
cdr3_aa: CASSSDRQETQYF; cdr3_nt: TGTGCCAGCAGCTCAGACAGGCAAGAGACCCAGTACTTC; d_call: .; j_call: TRBJ2-5; clone_size: .; v_call: TRBV5-4
cdr3_aa: CASSYLPGVVNQPQHF; cdr3_nt: TGCGCCAGCAGCTACTTGCCGGGGGTGGTCAATCAGCCCCAGCATTTT; d_call: .; j_call: TRBJ1-5; clone_size: .; v_call: TRBV5-1
cdr3_aa: CAWSGPENTEAFF; cdr3_nt: TGTGCCTGGAGTGGTCCAGAGAACACTGAAGCTTTCTTT; d_call: .; j_call: TRBJ1-1; clone_size: .; v_call: TRBV30
cdr3_aa: CASSLDRGAGNTIYF; cdr3_nt: TGCGCCAGCAGCTTGGACAGGGGAGCTGGAAACACCATATATTTT; d_call: TRBD1; j_call: TRBJ1-3; clone_size: once; v_call: TRBV5-1
cdr3_aa: CASSLGTANTEAFF; cdr3_nt: TGCGCCAGCAGCTTGGGGACAGCCAACACTGAAGCTTTCTTT; d_call: .; j_call: TRBJ1-1; clone_size: .; v_call: TRBV5-1
cdr3_aa: CASSVGGMGGGYTF; cdr3_nt: TGTGCCAGCAGCGTAGGAGGGATGGGGGGTGGCTACACCTTC; d_call: .; j_call: TRBJ1-2; clone_size: .; v_call: TRBV9
cdr3_aa: CAISSRDYHEQYF; cdr3_nt: TGTGCCATCAGCTCCCGGGACTACCACGAGCAGTACTTC; d_call: TRBD2; j_call: TRBJ2-7; clone_size: .; v_call: TRBV10-3
cdr3_aa: CASSSGVWGYTF; cdr3_nt: TGTGCCAGCAGCTCAGGGGTATGGGGCTACACCTTC; d_call: .; j_call: TRBJ1-2; clone_size: few; v_call: TRBV5-4
cdr3_aa: CASSLAGADSGNTIYF; cdr3_nt: TGTGCCAGCAGCTTAGCAGGGGCTGACTCTGGAAACACCATATATTTT; d_call: .; j_call: TRBJ1-3; clone_size: few; v_call: TRBV7-2
cdr3_aa: CSVEGRGGRTDTQYF; cdr3_nt: TGCAGCGTTGAAGGGCGGGGGGGTCGGACAGATACGCAGTATTTT; d_call: TRBD2; j_call: TRBJ2-3; clone_size: .; v_call: TRBV29-1
cdr3_aa: CASSLLTGTGELFF; cdr3_nt: TGCGCCAGCAGCTTGCTAACAGGCACCGGGGAGCTGTTTTTT; d_call: .; j_call: TRBJ2-2; clone_size: .; v_call: TRBV5-1
cdr3_aa: CASTYSRDMSNSPLHF; cdr3_nt: TGTGCCAGCACGTACAGCCGGGATATGAGTAATTCACCCCTCCACTTT; d_call: .; j_call: TRBJ1-6; clone_size: .; v_call: TRBV2
cdr3_aa: CASSATPGTGEGSEKLFF; cdr3_nt: TGTGCCAGCAGTGCCACACCCGGGACAGGGGAGGGGAGTGAAAAACTGTTTTTT; d_call: TRBD1; j_call: TRBJ1-4; clone_size: few; v_call: TRBV25-1
cdr3_aa: CSVEQGEDTQYF; cdr3_nt: TGCAGCGTTGAGCAGGGCGAGGATACGCAGTATTTT; d_call: .; j_call: TRBJ2-3; clone_size: .; v_call: TRBV29-1
cdr3_aa: CALNLDRAGTTEAFF; cdr3_nt: TGTGCCTTGAATCTGGACAGGGCGGGAACCACTGAAGCTTTCTTT; d_call: TRBD1; j_call: TRBJ1-1; clone_size: .; v_call: TRBV30
cdr3_aa: CASSSIQAGNTEAFF; cdr3_nt: TGCGCCAGCAGCTCCATTCAGGCCGGGAACACTGAAGCTTTCTTT; d_call: .; j_call: TRBJ1-1; clone_size: .; v_call: TRBV5-1
cdr3_aa: CASSLRQGANTEAFF; cdr3_nt: TGTGCCAGCAGCCTTCGACAGGGGGCAAACACTGAAGCTTTCTTT; d_call: TRBD1; j_call: TRBJ1-1; clone_size: .; v_call: TRBV7-9
cdr3_aa: CASSSRGSSNYNEQFF; cdr3_nt: TGTGCCAGTAGTTCCCGAGGGTCTTCAAATTACAATGAGCAGTTCTTC; d_call: .; j_call: TRBJ2-1; clone_size: once; v_call: TRBV19
cdr3_aa: CAWGQGGDTQYF; cdr3_nt: TGTGCCTGGGGCCAGGGGGGAGATACGCAGTATTTT; d_call: .; j_call: TRBJ2-3; clone_size: few; v_call: TRBV30
cdr3_aa: CASSPTGHHYEQYF; cdr3_nt: TGTGCCAGCAGCCCCACGGGACACCACTACGAGCAGTACTTC; d_call: .; j_call: TRBJ2-7; clone_size: few; v_call: TRBV2
cdr3_aa: CASGQVGNSNQPQHF; cdr3_nt: TGTGCCAGCGGACAGGTCGGGAATAGCAATCAGCCCCAGCATTTT; d_call: TRBD1; j_call: TRBJ1-5; clone_size: once; v_call: TRBV2
cdr3_aa: CASSALRGYNSPLHF; cdr3_nt: TGTGCCAGCAGTGCCTTGCGGGGGTATAATTCACCCCTCCACTTT; d_call: .; j_call: TRBJ1-6; clone_size: .; v_call: TRBV6-5
cdr3_aa: CASSLAHVNEQYF; cdr3_nt: TGTGCCAGCAGCTTAGCACACGTCAACGAGCAGTACTTC; d_call: .; j_call: TRBJ2-7; clone_size: .; v_call: TRBV7-9